The rows below give T cell receptor beta chains drawn from one sample of a study of spatial heterogeneity in lung cancer. TCRdb called the 5' RACE reads again in MiXCR, with one record for every CDR3 protein. The profile covers thousands of distinct CDR3 sequences, with around 8% appearing a single time and 13% taken by the ten largest. The sample was lung tumor tissue, taken at surgery. All receptors come from a male donor with early-stage non-small cell lung cancer. Both conserved end residues are part of each CDR3. Fields, in order: D gene, clone size, J gene, CDR3 length, V gene, CDR3 DNA, CDR3 protein. D genes are given only for firm matches. Size is stated for part of the rows, as once, few or many counts, or as a class when the clone is expanded.

d_gene: TRBD1; abundance: medium-sized; j_gene: TRBJ1-6; len: 14; v_gene: TRBV5-4; CDR3nt: TGTGCCAGCAGCTTCGGGACAGCGGGTTCACCCCTCCACTTT; CDR3aa: CASSFGTAGSPLHF
d_gene: NA; abundance: medium-sized; j_gene: TRBJ2-1; len: 13; v_gene: TRBV6-1; CDR3nt: TGTGCCAGCATCAAGGGACAAACGAATGAGCAGTTCTTC; CDR3aa: CASIKGQTNEQFF
d_gene: NA; abundance: NA; j_gene: TRBJ2-5; len: 12; v_gene: TRBV29-1; CDR3nt: TGCAGCGTTCCCGAATCGAGGGAGACCCAGTACTTC; CDR3aa: CSVPESRETQYF
d_gene: TRBD2; abundance: many; j_gene: TRBJ2-3; len: 17; v_gene: TRBV5-1; CDR3nt: TGCGCCAGCAGCTTGTCGTCGACTAGCGGGATCCCAGATACGCAGTATTTT; CDR3aa: CASSLSSTSGIPDTQYF
d_gene: NA; abundance: medium-sized; j_gene: TRBJ2-7; len: 13; v_gene: TRBV7-2; CDR3nt: TGTGCCAGCAGCCGGGGACTCTTATACGAGCAGTACTTC; CDR3aa: CASSRGLLYEQYF
d_gene: TRBD1; abundance: many; j_gene: TRBJ2-3; len: 15; v_gene: TRBV9; CDR3nt: TGTGCCAGCAGCGTAGAACAGGGGCGCACAGATACGCAGTATTTT; CDR3aa: CASSVEQGRTDTQYF
d_gene: NA; abundance: medium-sized; j_gene: TRBJ2-3; len: 14; v_gene: TRBV27; CDR3nt: TGTGCCAGCAGTTTAAGGTCTTGGGGAGATACGCAGTATTTT; CDR3aa: CASSLRSWGDTQYF
d_gene: NA; abundance: few; j_gene: TRBJ2-7; len: 12; v_gene: TRBV30; CDR3nt: TGTGCCTGGACTCGGACAGACTACGAGCAGTACTTC; CDR3aa: CAWTRTDYEQYF
d_gene: TRBD2; abundance: medium-sized; j_gene: TRBJ2-2; len: 16; v_gene: TRBV13; CDR3nt: TGTGCCAGCAGCTTAGGGCTAGCGGGAGTCACCGGGGAGCTGTTTTTT; CDR3aa: CASSLGLAGVTGELFF
d_gene: NA; abundance: medium-sized; j_gene: TRBJ2-7; len: 13; v_gene: TRBV18; CDR3nt: TGTGCCAGCTCACCACCGGAAGGCTACGAGCAGTACTTC; CDR3aa: CASSPPEGYEQYF
d_gene: TRBD1; abundance: many; j_gene: TRBJ1-2; len: 15; v_gene: TRBV18; CDR3nt: TGTGCCAGCTCACCTCCACAGGGGGATGTAAGCGGCTACACCTTC; CDR3aa: CASSPPQGDVSGYTF
d_gene: NA; abundance: NA; j_gene: TRBJ2-1; len: 15; v_gene: TRBV20-1; CDR3nt: TGCAGTGCTAAGGGGACGGGAAAAACTGGCAATGTGCAGTTCTTC; CDR3aa: CSAKGTGKTGNVQFF